What follows are 20 T cell receptor beta chains derived from one specimen sequenced in a study of blood T cell repertoires in COVID-19. Clones were sequenced by immunoSEQ multiplex PCR, and TCRdb holds only the in-frame ones, with some missing. The repertoire has some 270,000 clones, roughly 81% of them found once; the top ten carry around 6.3%. The sequenced material came from PBMCs or T cells enriched from blood (not recorded which). The receptors were gathered from a woman aged 50 to 60 who had been exposed to COVID-19.

The gene calls are TRBV18 and TRBJ2-7, with 7 bases lining up with TRBD1. Germline V CDR1 and CDR2: KGHSH, LQKENI. There are 14 residues in the CDR3. V was pared by 4 bases and J by 7 bases, with 10 bases of the junction left unmatched. Written as DNA, the CDR3 is TGTGCCAGCTCACGAGAGACAGGGCGGTATGAGCAGTACTTC. Its translation is CASSRETGRYEQYF.

This chain links TRBV18 with TRBJ1-2; D perhaps matches TRBD1 (6 bases). Looked up from germline, CDR1 is KGHSH and CDR2 is LQKENI. This CDR3 region has 15 residues. V lost 2 bases and J 8 bases, leaving 18 bases between the germline ends. The CDR3 DNA reads TGTGCCAGCTCACCATCCCAGGGGCGCCGGGAAGGCTACACCTTC. Residues: CASSPSQGRREGYTF.

The chain couples TRBV6-5 to TRBJ1-5; D is possibly TRBD1 (5 bases). V was clipped by 5 bases and J by 5 bases, with 13 bases between them. From germline, CDR1 is MNHEY and CDR2 SVGAGI. The CDR3 contains 14 residues. CDR3 sequence: CASSTRQSHQPQHF. In DNA, the CDR3 is TGTGCCAGCAGTACCCGACAGTCGCATCAGCCCCAGCATTTT.

The gene calls are TRBV28 and TRBJ2-2, with TRBD2 as a possible D gene (6 bases). Germline values: CDR1 MDHEN, CDR2 SYDVKM. Trimming cost V 4 bases and J 6 bases, with 18 bases left between them. CDR3 length: 16 amino acids. As DNA, the CDR3 is TGTGCCAGCAGTTCACTAGGGTTTAGGGACTCCGGGGAGCTGTTTTTT. Protein product: CASSSLGFRDSGELFF.

This clone was found once. The chain employs TRBV12-5 and TRBJ1-2, with TRBD1 matching over 8 bases. Trimming removed 1 base from V and 2 bases from J; junction bases left unmatched: 9. The length of the CDR3 is 17 residues. Germline values: CDR1 LGHNT, CDR2 FRNRAP. The CDR3 coding sequence is TGTGCTAGTGGTTTGGAATCCGGGACAGGTACCAACTATGGCTACACCTTC. It codes for CASGLESGTGTNYGYTF.

The CDR3 sequence is CASSETGTGQKTQYF. CDR3 coding DNA: TGCGCCAGCAGTGAGACCGGGACAGGGCAAAAGACCCAGTACTTC. The chain recombines TRBV10-1 with TRBJ2-5, with 9 positions matching TRBD1. Germline CDR1 is WNHNN and CDR2 is SYGVQD (reference sequence). V lost 2 bases to trimming and J lost 6 bases; unmatched junction nucleotides: 7. This CDR3 spans 15 amino acids.

This rearrangement joins TRBV27 to TRBJ2-7, with 8 bases matching TRBD2. The germline CDR1 and CDR2 sequences are MNHEY and SMNVEV (reference sequence). With 6 bases clipped from V and 3 bases from J, the junction kept 10 bases outside the gene matches. This CDR3 has 15 amino acids. DNA for the CDR3: TGTGCCAGCAGGCGGTCTGGAGCGGGAGACTACGAGCAGTACTTC. Translation: CASRRSGAGDYEQYF.

The chain has TRBV7-9 and TRBJ1-6; D gene uncertain. Germline loops: CDR1 SEHNR, CDR2 FQNEAQ (reference sequence). Trimming left V 4 bases short and J 5 bases short, with 6 bases between. The CDR3 is made up of 13 amino acids. The CDR3 sequence is CASSYGDNSPLHF. The CDR3 DNA is TGTGCCAGCAGCTACGGAGATAATTCACCCCTCCACTTT.

The genes are TRBV10-3 and TRBJ2-1; D possibly corresponds to TRBD2 (5 bases). The V end lost 5 bases, the J end lost 4 bases, and 18 bases lay between the germline ends. The germline V gene encodes CDR1 ENHRY and CDR2 SYGVKD. This CDR3 is built from 16 residues. The CDR3, as DNA: TGTGCCATCAGTCCCTACGCGGGCAGTGGTTACAATGAGCAGTTCTTC. Amino acid sequence: CAISPYAGSGYNEQFF.

This chain connects TRBV4-3 to TRBJ2-2, with D hard to call. The V and J ends lost 1 base and 5 bases respectively, with 8 bases between them. The germline gives CDR1 LGHNA, CDR2 YSLEER. CDR3 size: 14 residues. The CDR3 DNA is TGCGCCAGCAGCCAAGCTAGTGGAACCGGGGAGCTGTTTTTT. It encodes CASSQASGTGELFF.

The DNA for the CDR3 is TGTGCCGGGACAGGTCTTGATACTGAAGCTTTCTTT. Translating gives CAGTGLDTEAFF. J is TRBJ1-1 and V is TRBV6-5; 8 bases are a match to TRBD1. This CDR3 has 12 amino acids. CDR1 is MNHEY and CDR2 is SVGAGI in the germline V gene. Losses at the gene ends were 11 bases for V and 5 bases for J; bases not matched to a gene: 7.

The chain combines TRBV12-3 or TRBV12-4 with TRBJ2-5; no firm D call. This CDR3 contains 12 residues. Trimming stripped 6 bases from V and 7 bases from J, with 12 bases between. In DNA form, the CDR3 reads TGTGCCAGCAGGAGAGGAGAAGGGACCCAGTACTTC. This translates into CASRRGEGTQYF.

The chain employs TRBV5-1 and TRBJ2-2; the D gene is possibly TRBD2 (6 bases). CDR1 and CDR2 (germline): SGHRS, YFSETQ. V lost 5 bases, J lost 0 bases, and 11 bases lay in between. The CDR3 runs 15 residues. CDR3 protein: CASRVAAANTGELFF. The CDR3 nucleotides are TGCGCCAGCAGGGTAGCGGCTGCGAACACCGGGGAGCTGTTTTTT.

This clone was seen only a few times. The gene calls are TRBV6-2 or TRBV6-3 and TRBJ1-2; 7 bases align to TRBD1. The trim removed 3 bases at V and 2 bases at J, leaving 9 bases unmatched. This CDR3 region has 16 residues. CDR1 is MNHEY, CDR2 SVGEGT, per germline. This CDR3 is CASSYVQGFGNYGYTF. The CDR3 bases are TGTGCCAGCAGTTATGTACAGGGGTTCGGAAACTATGGCTACACCTTC.

The chain carries TRBV6-5 and TRBJ2-2; 8 bases fit TRBD1. Losses at the gene ends were 6 bases for V and 5 bases for J; bases not matched to a gene: 8. This CDR3 has 15 residues. The germline V gene encodes CDR1 MNHEY and CDR2 SVGAGI. The DNA for the CDR3 is TGTGCCAGCAGCCCAGGACAGGGCTGGACCGGGGAGCTGTTTTTT. Its protein is CASSPGQGWTGELFF.

V and J are TRBV7-2 and TRBJ1-1, with D possibly being TRBD1 (5 bases). Trimming cost V 4 bases and J 5 bases, with 17 bases left between them. The CDR3 consists of 15 residues. Germline CDR1 reads SGHTA; CDR2 reads FQGNSA. The CDR3 sequence is CASSWGGITRTEAFF. In DNA form, the CDR3 reads TGTGCCAGCAGCTGGGGGGGGATTACGAGGACTGAAGCTTTCTTT.

J is TRBJ1-1 and V is TRBV10-3, with 10 bases matching TRBD1. CDR3 size: 13 residues. Germline V gene sequence: CDR1 ENHRY, CDR2 SYGVKD. Unmatched junction bases numbered 0, after V lost 2 bases and J lost 6 bases. The DNA for the CDR3 is TGTGCCATCAGTGAGGGACAGGGGGCTGAAGCTTTCTTT. Its translation is CAISEGQGAEAFF.

The rearrangement joins TRBV6-5 to TRBJ1-5, with 7 bases identical to TRBD1. Germline V CDR1 and CDR2: MNHEY, SVGAGI. The CDR3 contains 14 residues. Germline trimming cut 6 bases from V and 5 bases from J; bases unmatched to any gene: 7. CDR3 residues: CASSRQGRDQPQHF. CDR3 DNA sequence: TGTGCCAGCAGCCGACAGGGTCGGGATCAGCCCCAGCATTTT.

The V and J genes are TRBV2 and TRBJ1-1; D is uncertain. Germline V gives CDR1 SNHLY, CDR2 FYNNEI. The CDR3 contains 10 residues. The germline V and J ends were trimmed by 4 bases and 7 bases, with 4 bases remaining between them. The CDR3 region is CASSVNEAFF. The CDR3 coding sequence is TGTGCCAGCAGTGTAAATGAAGCTTTCTTT.

The chain links TRBV10-3 to TRBJ1-4, with TRBD1 as a possible D gene (6 bases). Germline values: CDR1 ENHRY, CDR2 SYGVKD. With 3 bases removed from V and 8 bases from J, the gap between germline ends came to 19 bases. This CDR3 is 16 amino acids long. CDR3 sequence reads: CAISEALDSRGEKLFF. The CDR3 DNA sequence: TGTGCCATCAGTGAAGCCCTCGACAGCAGGGGAGAAAAACTGTTTTTT.